The rows below give T cell receptor beta chains drawn from one sample of a study of control samples from healthy donors and cancer patients. The assay was immunoSEQ multiplex PCR, and TCRdb's table has in-frame clones only and misses some. The top ten hold 5.5% to 6% of the sample, which has some 140,000 clones, approximately 96% seen once. Source material: blood. The receptors shown here come from a man aged 40-49 years in good health. CDR3s include the opening cysteine and the closing phenylalanine or tryptophan. A D gene is named only where the DNA matches it firmly. Not all rows give a size; the values are once, few, many and, for expanded clones, a class.

TRBJ1-1,once,TRBV24-1,NA,15,TGTGCCACCGAATGGACGGGCGCGGGTGGCACTGAAGCTTTCTTT,CATEWTGAGGTEAFF
TRBJ2-7,NA,TRBV7-2,NA,15,TGTGCCAGCAGCTTAGAGAGGCCCCAAGCTCAGGAGCAGTACTTC,CASSLERPQAQEQYF
TRBJ1-1,NA,TRBV30,NA,13,TGTGCCTGGAGTGAAGGGCGGAACACTGAAGCTTTCTTT,CAWSEGRNTEAFF
TRBJ1-2,NA,TRBV27,TRBD1,16,TGTGCCAGCAGTTCCGGGACAGGGAGGGTTAACTATGGCTACACCTTC,CASSSGTGRVNYGYTF
TRBJ2-7,NA,TRBV4-3,TRBD1,16,TGCGCCAGCAGCCAGGACCGACAGGGAACGGGGTACGAGCAGTACTTC,CASSQDRQGTGYEQYF
TRBJ1-6,NA,TRBV6-5,NA,16,TGTGCCAGCAGTTACTCGGTTAGTCGGACACTCTCCCCCCTCCACTTT,CASSYSVSRTLSPLHF
TRBJ1-1,NA,TRBV5-6,NA,13,TGTGCCAGCAGCTTGTCGCGGACGGTTGAAGCTTTCTTT,CASSLSRTVEAFF
TRBJ1-2,NA,TRBV10-1,NA,16,TGCGCCAGCAGTGAGTCTTGGGGTGGCCTTGTGTGGGGCTACACCTTC,CASSESWGGLVWGYTF
TRBJ1-6,NA,TRBV5-6,NA,13,TGTGCCAGCAGCTTAGCGGATAATTCACCCCTCCACTTT,CASSLADNSPLHF
TRBJ1-4,NA,TRBV18,NA,16,TGTGCCAGCTCACCGGAGACAACCCAGACGTCTGAAAAACTGTTTTTT,CASSPETTQTSEKLFF
TRBJ1-1,NA,TRBV30,NA,14,TGTGCCTGGAGTCGACAGACCTTGAACACTGAAGCTTTCTTT,CAWSRQTLNTEAFF
TRBJ1-5,NA,TRBV2,TRBD1,15,TGTGCCAGCAGTGAAAGGGGGCAGGGCGGTCAGCCCCAGCATTTT,CASSERGQGGQPQHF
TRBJ1-2,once,TRBV5-1,NA,14,TGCGCCAGCAGCCCCCGGGCCGGGAGCTATGGCTACACCTTC,CASSPRAGSYGYTF
TRBJ1-2,once,TRBV29-1,TRBD1,14,TGCAGCGTTGAAGACTTCAGGACAGGAGAGGGCTACACCTTC,CSVEDFRTGEGYTF
TRBJ1-5,NA,TRBV24-1,NA,18,TGTGCCACCAGTGATCCCCAGGAGGGGGTTCAGGGCAATCAGCCCCAGCATTTT,CATSDPQEGVQGNQPQHF
TRBJ1-2,NA,TRBV4-2,TRBD1,17,TGTGCCAGCAGCCAAGCCAACCAAGCGCAGGGGGTCTATGGCTACACCTTC,CASSQANQAQGVYGYTF
TRBJ2-1,NA,TRBV7-9,TRBD2,17,TGTGCCAGCAGCCCACCGACTAGCGGGGAAGGGCCAAATGAGCAGTTCTTC,CASSPPTSGEGPNEQFF
TRBJ1-6,NA,TRBV30,NA,15,TGTGCCTGGAGTAGAGCTAGCTCCTATAATTCACCCCTCCACTTT,CAWSRASSYNSPLHF
TRBJ1-2,NA,TRBV27,TRBD1,15,TGTGCCAGCAGTTTCACAGGGGACCCATTCTATGGCTACACCTTC,CASSFTGDPFYGYTF
TRBJ1-3,NA,TRBV6-6,TRBD1,13,TGTGCCAGCAGTACAGGGGCTGGAAACACCATATATTTT,CASSTGAGNTIYF
TRBJ2-7,NA,TRBV7-2,TRBD1,14,TGTGCCAGCAGCTGGACAGGATCCTCCTACGAGCAGTACTTC,CASSWTGSSYEQYF
TRBJ2-3,NA,TRBV7-2,TRBD1,14,TGTGCCAGCAGCGGCGGACAGGGGGCAGATACGCAGTATTTT,CASSGGQGADTQYF
TRBJ2-2,few,TRBV10-2,NA,12,TGCGCCACCCAGAGTGGCGTCGGGGAGCTGTTTTTT,CATQSGVGELFF
TRBJ1-4,once,TRBV7-2,NA,14,TGTGCCAGCAGCTTTGGGTCTCGAACGGGGGAACTGTTTTTT,CASSFGSRTGELFF
TRBJ2-1,once,TRBV7-9,NA,12,TGTGCCAGCAGCTTATGGGGTAATGAGCAGTTCTTC,CASSLWGNEQFF
TRBJ2-3,NA,TRBV5-6,NA,12,TGTGCCAGCAGCTCGGGGAGGGATACGCAGTATTTT,CASSSGRDTQYF
TRBJ1-4,NA,TRBV2,TRBD1,14,TGTGCCAGCAACGGACAGGGAGTAGGTGAAAAACTGTTTTTT,CASNGQGVGEKLFF
TRBJ1-2,NA,TRBV28,TRBD1,14,TGTGCCAGCAGTTCACAGGGGGTGAACTATGGCTACACCTTC,CASSSQGVNYGYTF
TRBJ1-3,NA,TRBV9,NA,14,TGTGCCAGCAGCGTAAGCAGAACTGGAAACACCATATATTTT,CASSVSRTGNTIYF
TRBJ1-3,NA,TRBV28,NA,17,TGTGTCAGTTCGAACAGGGACCTTCGAGGCTCTGGAAACACCATATATTTT,CVSSNRDLRGSGNTIYF
TRBJ1-4,NA,TRBV28,NA,13,TGTGCCAGCAGTAGACAGACACGTGAAAAACTGTTTTTT,CASSRQTREKLFF
TRBJ1-6,few,TRBV4-1,NA,15,TGCGCCAGCAGCCAAGAAGAGGGACTAAATTCACCCCTCCACTTT,CASSQEEGLNSPLHF
TRBJ1-2,NA,TRBV27,NA,14,TGTGCCAGCAGTTTACTGGGGGTAAACTATGGCTACACCTTC,CASSLLGVNYGYTF
TRBJ1-6,NA,TRBV28,NA,14,TGTGCCAGCAGTTTCGGGAGAAATAATTCACCCCTCCACTTT,CASSFGRNNSPLHF
TRBJ1-5,NA,TRBV6-6,NA,14,TGTGCCAGCAGGAACCGGGACAGCAATCAGCCCCAGCATTTT,CASRNRDSNQPQHF
TRBJ2-3,NA,TRBV5-6,NA,14,TGTGCCAGCAGCTCATGGGGGGCAGAGGATACGCAGTATTTT,CASSSWGAEDTQYF
TRBJ1-1,NA,TRBV5-1,NA,16,TGCGCCAGCAGCTTGGAAGGTAGAGACAGAGTCACTGAAGCTTTCTTT,CASSLEGRDRVTEAFF
TRBJ1-2,NA,TRBV7-8,NA,12,TGTGCCAGCAGCTTAGCTAACTATGGCTACACCTTC,CASSLANYGYTF
TRBJ2-3,NA,TRBV11-2,NA,13,TGTGCCAGCAGCTTAGATAGGGGAGATACGCAGTATTTT,CASSLDRGDTQYF
TRBJ1-2,NA,TRBV19,NA,11,TGTGCCAGTAGTATAGGCTGGATGCGGACCTTC,CASSIGWMRTF
TRBJ2-7,NA,TRBV27,NA,15,TGTGCCAGCAGTGTTCCGGGACAAGTAACCTACGAGCAGTACTTC,CASSVPGQVTYEQYF
TRBJ1-6,NA,TRBV7-2,NA,14,TGTGCCAGCAGCTTAGTACGCCTTAACTCACCCCTCCACTTT,CASSLVRLNSPLHF
TRBJ2-7,NA,TRBV19,TRBD1,14,TGTGCCAGTACCGCAGGGGGTAGCTCCTACGAGCAGTACTTC,CASTAGGSSYEQYF
TRBJ1-5,NA,TRBV24-1,NA,15,TGTGCCACGGGAGGAGGGGGTCAAAGCAATCAGCCCCAGCATTTT,CATGGGGQSNQPQHF
TRBJ1-3,NA,TRBV5-4,NA,15,TGTGCCAGCAGCCCAATGGGTGAGCCTGGAAACACCATATATTTT,CASSPMGEPGNTIYF